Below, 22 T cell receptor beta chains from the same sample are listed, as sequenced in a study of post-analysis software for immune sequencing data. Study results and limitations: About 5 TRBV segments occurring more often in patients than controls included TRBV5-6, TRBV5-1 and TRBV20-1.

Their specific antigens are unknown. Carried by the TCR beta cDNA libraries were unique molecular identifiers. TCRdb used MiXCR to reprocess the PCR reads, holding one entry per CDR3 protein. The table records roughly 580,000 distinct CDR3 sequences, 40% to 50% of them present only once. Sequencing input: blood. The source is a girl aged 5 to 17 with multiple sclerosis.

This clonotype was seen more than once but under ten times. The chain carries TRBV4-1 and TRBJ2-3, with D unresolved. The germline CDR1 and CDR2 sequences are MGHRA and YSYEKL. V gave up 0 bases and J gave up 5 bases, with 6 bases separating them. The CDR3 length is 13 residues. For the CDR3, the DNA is TGCGCCAGCAGCCAAGATTGGGGAGATACGCAGTATTTT. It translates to CASSQDWGDTQYF.

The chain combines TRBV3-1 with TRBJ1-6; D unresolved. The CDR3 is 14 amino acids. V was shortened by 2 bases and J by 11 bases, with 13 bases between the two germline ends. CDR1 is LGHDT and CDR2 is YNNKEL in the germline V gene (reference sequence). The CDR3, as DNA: TGTGCCAGCAGCCAAAAGCACCAGGAGGCACCCCTCCACTTT. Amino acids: CASSQKHQEAPLHF.

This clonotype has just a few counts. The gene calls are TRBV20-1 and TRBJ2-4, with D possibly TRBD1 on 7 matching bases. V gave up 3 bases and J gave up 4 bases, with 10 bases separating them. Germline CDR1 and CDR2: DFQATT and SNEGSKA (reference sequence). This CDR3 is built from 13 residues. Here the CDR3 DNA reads TGCAGTGCTAGTGCGGGACAGAAAAACATTCAGTACTTC. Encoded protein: CSASAGQKNIQYF.

This CDR3 is CSARKGLAGGDYQETQYF. The CDR3 DNA is TGCAGTGCTAGGAAGGGACTAGCGGGAGGGGACTACCAAGAGACCCAGTACTTC. The rearrangement joins TRBV20-1 to TRBJ2-5; 16 bases align to TRBD2. The germline CDR1 and CDR2 sequences are DFQATT and SNEGSKA (reference sequence). The junction had 7 bases not matched to a gene; V was cut back by 3 bases and J by 0 bases. This CDR3 spans 18 amino acids.

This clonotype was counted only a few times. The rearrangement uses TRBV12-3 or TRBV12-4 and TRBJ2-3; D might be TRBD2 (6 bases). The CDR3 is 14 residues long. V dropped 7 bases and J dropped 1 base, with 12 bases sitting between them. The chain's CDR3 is CASTSWEGTDTQYF. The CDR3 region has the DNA TGTGCCAGCACTTCATGGGAGGGCACAGATACGCAGTATTTT.

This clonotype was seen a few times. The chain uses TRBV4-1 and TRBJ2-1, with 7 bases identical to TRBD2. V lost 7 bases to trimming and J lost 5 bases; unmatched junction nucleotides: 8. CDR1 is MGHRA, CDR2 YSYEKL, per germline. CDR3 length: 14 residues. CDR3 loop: CASKRGAMDNEQFF. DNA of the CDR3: TGCGCCAGCAAGCGGGGCGCCATGGACAATGAGCAGTTCTTC.

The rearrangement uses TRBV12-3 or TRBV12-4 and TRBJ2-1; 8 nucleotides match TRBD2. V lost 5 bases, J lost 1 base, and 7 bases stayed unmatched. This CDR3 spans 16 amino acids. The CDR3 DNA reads TGTGCCAGCAGTCCTATGAGCGGGGGATCCTACAATGAGCAGTTCTTC. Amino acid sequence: CASSPMSGGSYNEQFF.

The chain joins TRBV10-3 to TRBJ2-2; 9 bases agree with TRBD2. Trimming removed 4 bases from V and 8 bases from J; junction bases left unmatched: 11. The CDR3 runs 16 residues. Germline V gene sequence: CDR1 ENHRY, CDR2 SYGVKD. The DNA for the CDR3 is TGTGCCATCAGTGGTCGCGGGGGGGCCGTCTCAGGGGAGCTGTTTTTT. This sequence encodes CAISGRGGAVSGELFF.

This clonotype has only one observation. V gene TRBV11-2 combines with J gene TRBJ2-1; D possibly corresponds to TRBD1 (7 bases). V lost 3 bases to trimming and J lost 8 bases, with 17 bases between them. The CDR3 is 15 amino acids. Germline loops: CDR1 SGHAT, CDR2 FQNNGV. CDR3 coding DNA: TGTGCCAGCAGCTTGCGCCCAGGGGGGAAGGATGAGCAGTTCTTC. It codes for CASSLRPGGKDEQFF.

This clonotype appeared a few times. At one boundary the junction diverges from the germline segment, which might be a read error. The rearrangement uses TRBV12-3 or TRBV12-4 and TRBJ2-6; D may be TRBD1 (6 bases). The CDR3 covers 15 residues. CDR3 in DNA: TGTGCCAGCAGTCCCACAGGGTCAGGGGCCAACGTCCGGACTTTC. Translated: CASSPTGSGANVRTF.

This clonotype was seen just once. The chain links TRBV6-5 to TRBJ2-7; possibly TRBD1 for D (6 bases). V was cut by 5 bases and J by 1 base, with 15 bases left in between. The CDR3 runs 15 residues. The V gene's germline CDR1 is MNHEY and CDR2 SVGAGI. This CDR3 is CASSDTPGESYEQYF. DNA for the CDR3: TGTGCCAGCAGTGACACGCCAGGGGAGTCCTACGAGCAGTACTTC.

The CDR3 reads CASRRGGELFF. In nucleotides, the CDR3 is TGTGCCAGCAGAAGAGGGGGGGAGCTGTTTTTT. This chain uses TRBV6-5 with TRBJ2-2; TRBD2 might be the D (5 bases). The CDR3 is 11 residues long. Trimming pared 6 bases from V and 8 bases from J, leaving 7 bases between. Per the germline V gene, CDR1 is MNHEY and CDR2 is SVGAGI.

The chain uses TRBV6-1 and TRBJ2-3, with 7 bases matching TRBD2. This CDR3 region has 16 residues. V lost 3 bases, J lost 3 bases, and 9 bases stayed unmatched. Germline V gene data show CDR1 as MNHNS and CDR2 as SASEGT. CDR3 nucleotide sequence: TGTGCCAGCAGTGAGGGACTAACGCCCCTTACAGATACGCAGTATTTT. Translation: CASSEGLTPLTDTQYF.

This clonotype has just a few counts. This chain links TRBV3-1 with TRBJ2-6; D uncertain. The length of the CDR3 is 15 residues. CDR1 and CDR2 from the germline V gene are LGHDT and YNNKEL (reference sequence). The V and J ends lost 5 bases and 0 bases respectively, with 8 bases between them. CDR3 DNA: TGTGCCAGCAGCTTTCTAAGCTCTGGGGCCAACGTCCTGACTTTC. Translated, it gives CASSFLSSGANVLTF.

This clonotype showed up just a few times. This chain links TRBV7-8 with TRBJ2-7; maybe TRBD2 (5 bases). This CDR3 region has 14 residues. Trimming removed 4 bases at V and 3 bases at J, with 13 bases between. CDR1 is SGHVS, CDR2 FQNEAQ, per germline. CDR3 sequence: CASSSLPGNYEQYF. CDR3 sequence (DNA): TGTGCCAGCAGCTCCCTCCCCGGGAACTACGAGCAGTACTTC. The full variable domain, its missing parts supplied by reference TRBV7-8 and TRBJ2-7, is GAGVSQSPRYKVAKRGQDVALRCDPISGHVSLFWYQQALGQGPEFLTYFQNEAQLDKSGLPSDRFFAERPEGSVSTLKIQRTQQEDSAVYLCASSSLPGNYEQYFGPGTRLTVT.

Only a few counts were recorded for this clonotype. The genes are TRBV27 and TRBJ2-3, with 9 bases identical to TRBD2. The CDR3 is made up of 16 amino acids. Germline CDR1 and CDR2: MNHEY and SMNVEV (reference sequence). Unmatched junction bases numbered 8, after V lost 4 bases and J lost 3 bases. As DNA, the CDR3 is TGTGCCAGCAGTTATGTTAGCGGGAGTTTGACAGATACGCAGTATTTT. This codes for CASSYVSGSLTDTQYF.

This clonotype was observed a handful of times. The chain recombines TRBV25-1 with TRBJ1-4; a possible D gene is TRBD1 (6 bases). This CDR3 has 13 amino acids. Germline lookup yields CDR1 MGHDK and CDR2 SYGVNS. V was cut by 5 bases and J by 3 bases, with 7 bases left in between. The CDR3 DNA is TGTGCCAGCAGTCGGACAGCTAATGAAAAACTGTTTTTT. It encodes CASSRTANEKLFF.

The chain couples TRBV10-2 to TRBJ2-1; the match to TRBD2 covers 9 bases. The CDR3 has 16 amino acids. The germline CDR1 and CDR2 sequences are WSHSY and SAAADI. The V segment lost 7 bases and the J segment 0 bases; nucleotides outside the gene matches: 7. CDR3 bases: TGCGCCAGCAAAGGTAGCGGGGGAGCCTCCTACAATGAGCAGTTCTTC. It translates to CASKGSGGASYNEQFF.

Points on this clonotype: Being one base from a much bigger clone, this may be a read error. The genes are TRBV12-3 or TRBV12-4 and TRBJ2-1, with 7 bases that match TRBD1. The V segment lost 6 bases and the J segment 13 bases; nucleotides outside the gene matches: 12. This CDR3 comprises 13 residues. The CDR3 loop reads CASRATGYKTQFF. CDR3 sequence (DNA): TGTGCCAGCAGGGCGACAGGGTACAAGACCCAGTTCTTC.

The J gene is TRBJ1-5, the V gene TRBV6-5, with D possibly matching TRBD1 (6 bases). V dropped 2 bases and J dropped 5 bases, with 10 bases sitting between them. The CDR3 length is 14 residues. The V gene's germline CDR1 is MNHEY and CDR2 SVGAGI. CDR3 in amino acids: CASSYIGGDQPQHF. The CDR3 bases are TGTGCCAGCAGTTACATAGGGGGGGATCAGCCCCAGCATTTT.

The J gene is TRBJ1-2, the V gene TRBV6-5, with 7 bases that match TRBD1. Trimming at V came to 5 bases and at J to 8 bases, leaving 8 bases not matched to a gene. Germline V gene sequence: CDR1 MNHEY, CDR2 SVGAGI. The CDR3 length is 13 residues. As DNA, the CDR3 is TGTGCCAGCAGTCGCGGGACAGAGTACGGCTACACCTTC. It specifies CASSRGTEYGYTF.

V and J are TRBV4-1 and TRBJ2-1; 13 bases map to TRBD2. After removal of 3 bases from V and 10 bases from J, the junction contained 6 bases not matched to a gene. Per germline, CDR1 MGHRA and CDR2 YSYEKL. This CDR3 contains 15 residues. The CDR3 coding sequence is TGCGCCAGCAGCCAGAAGGGACTAGCGGGACTAGAGCAGTTCTTC. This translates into CASSQKGLAGLEQFF.